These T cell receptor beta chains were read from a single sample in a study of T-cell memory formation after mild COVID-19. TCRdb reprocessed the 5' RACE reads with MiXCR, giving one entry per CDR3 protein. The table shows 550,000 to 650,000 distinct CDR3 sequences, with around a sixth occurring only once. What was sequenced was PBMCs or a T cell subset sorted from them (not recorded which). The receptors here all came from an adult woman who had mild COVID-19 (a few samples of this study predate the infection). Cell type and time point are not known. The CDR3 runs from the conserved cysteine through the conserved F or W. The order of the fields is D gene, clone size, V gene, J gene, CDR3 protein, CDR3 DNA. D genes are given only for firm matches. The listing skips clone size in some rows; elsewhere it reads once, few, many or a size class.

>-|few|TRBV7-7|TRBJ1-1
CASSAGLGTEAFF
TGTGCCAGCAGCGCGGGGCTTGGGACTGAAGCTTTCTTT
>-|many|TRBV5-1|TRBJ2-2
CASSLPGAANTGELFF
TGCGCCAGCAGCTTACCCGGGGCGGCGAACACCGGGGAGCTGTTTTTT
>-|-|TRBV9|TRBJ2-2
CASSARRQPNTGELFF
TGTGCCAGCAGCGCCCGGAGACAGCCGAACACCGGGGAGCTGTTTTTT
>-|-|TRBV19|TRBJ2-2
CASSMGPDTGELFF
TGTGCCAGTAGTATGGGACCTGACACCGGGGAGCTGTTTTTT
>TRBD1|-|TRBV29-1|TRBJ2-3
CSTSKGDRDALTDTQYF
TGCAGCACATCAAAGGGCGACAGGGACGCCCTTACAGATACGCAGTATTTT
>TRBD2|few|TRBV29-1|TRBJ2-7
CSAVAGDAYEQYF
TGCAGCGCTGTAGCGGGAGACGCCTACGAGCAGTACTTC
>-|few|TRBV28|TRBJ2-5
CATLGLTFKETQYF
TGTGCCACCCTAGGACTCACATTTAAAGAGACCCAGTACTTC
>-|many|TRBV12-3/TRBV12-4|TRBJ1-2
CASSLGLNYGYTF
TGTGCCAGCAGTTTAGGTCTTAACTATGGCTACACCTTC
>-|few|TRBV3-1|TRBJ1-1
CASSHGRERAFF
TGTGCCAGCAGCCACGGACGAGAGCGAGCTTTCTTT
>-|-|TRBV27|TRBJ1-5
CASSLVPGFNQPQHF
TGTGCCAGCAGTCTAGTGCCAGGGTTCAATCAGCCCCAGCATTTT
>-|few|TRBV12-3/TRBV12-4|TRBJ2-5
CASKMDGAGGTQYF
TGTGCCAGCAAAATGGACGGAGCTGGGGGGACCCAGTACTTC
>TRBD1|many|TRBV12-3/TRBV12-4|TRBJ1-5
CASRIGTDNQPQHF
TGTGCCAGCAGGATAGGGACAGACAATCAGCCCCAGCATTTT
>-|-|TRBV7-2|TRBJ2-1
CASSLLEAYNEQFF
TGTGCCAGCAGCCTCCTTGAAGCCTACAATGAGCAGTTCTTC
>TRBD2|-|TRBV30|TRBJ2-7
CAWTGGHEQYF
TGTGCCTGGACGGGGGGGCACGAGCAGTACTTC
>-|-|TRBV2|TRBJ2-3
CASSYTDTDTQYF
TGTGCCAGCAGCTACACGGACACAGATACGCAGTATTTT
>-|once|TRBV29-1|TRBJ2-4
CSVDRLAKNIQYF
TGCAGCGTTGACCGTCTAGCCAAAAACATTCAGTACTTC
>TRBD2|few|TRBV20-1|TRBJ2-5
CSATPSAGGQETQYF
TGCAGTGCTACCCCCTCAGCGGGGGGACAAGAGACCCAGTACTTC
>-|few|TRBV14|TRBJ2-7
CASSQAMYEQYF
TGTGCCAGCAGCCAAGCGATGTACGAGCAGTACTTC
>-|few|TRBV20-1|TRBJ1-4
CSARDREGYEKLFF
TGCAGTGCTAGAGACAGGGAGGGGTATGAAAAACTGTTTTTT
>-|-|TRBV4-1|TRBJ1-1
CASSQEGTYESLNTEAFF
TGCGCCAGCAGCCAAGAGGGAACATACGAAAGTTTGAACACTGAAGCTTTCTTT
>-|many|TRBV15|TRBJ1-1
CATSSGTGNTEAFF
TGTGCCACCAGCAGCGGGACGGGGAACACTGAAGCTTTCTTT
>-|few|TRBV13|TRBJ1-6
CASESRGYAPLHF
TGTGCCAGCGAGTCCAGGGGTTACGCACCCCTCCACTTT
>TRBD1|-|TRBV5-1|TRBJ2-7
CASSHGQASTYEQYF
TGCGCCAGCAGCCACGGACAGGCCAGCACCTACGAGCAGTACTTC
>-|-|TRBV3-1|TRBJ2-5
CASTWTWRQETQYF
TGTGCCAGCACCTGGACCTGGCGACAAGAGACCCAGTACTTC
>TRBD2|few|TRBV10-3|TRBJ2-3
CAIRDPGREGPDTQYF
TGTGCCATCAGGGACCCTGGAAGGGAGGGCCCAGATACGCAGTATTTT
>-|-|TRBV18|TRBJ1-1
CASSPVVTLGSHTEAFF
TGTGCCAGCTCACCGGTAGTCACCCTCGGGTCGCACACTGAAGCTTTCTTT
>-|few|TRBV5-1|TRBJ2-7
CASSGDSSYEQYF
TGCGCCAGCAGCGGCGACAGTTCCTACGAGCAGTACTTC
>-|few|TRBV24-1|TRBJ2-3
CATSDGGTGPPDTQYF
TGTGCCACCAGTGATGGAGGAACAGGGCCCCCAGATACGCAGTATTTT
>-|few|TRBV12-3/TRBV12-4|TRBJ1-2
CASSPKPTASYGYTF
TGTGCCAGCAGCCCAAAGCCGACAGCCAGTTATGGCTACACCTTC
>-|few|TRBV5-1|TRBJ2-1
CASALRTPSNEQFF
TGCGCCAGCGCCCTCCGGACGCCAAGCAATGAGCAGTTCTTC
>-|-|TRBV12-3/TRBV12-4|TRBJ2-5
CASNSARVLETQYF
TGTGCCAGCAACTCTGCTAGGGTTTTGGAGACCCAGTACTTC
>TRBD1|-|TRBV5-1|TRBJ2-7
CASSTGQASYEQYF
TGCGCCAGCAGCACAGGACAGGCCTCCTACGAGCAGTACTTC
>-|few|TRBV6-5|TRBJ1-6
CASSYGQYNSPLHF
TGTGCCAGCAGTTACGGACAATACAATTCACCCCTCCACTTT
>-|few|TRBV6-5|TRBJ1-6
CASSWGGQDSPLHF
TGTGCCAGCAGTTGGGGGGGCCAGGATTCACCCCTCCACTTT
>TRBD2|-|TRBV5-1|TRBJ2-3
CASKAGGRADTQYF
TGCGCCAGCAAAGCGGGGGGGCGGGCAGATACGCAGTATTTT
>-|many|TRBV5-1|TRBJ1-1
CASSFAGQSTEAFF
TGCGCCAGCAGCTTCGCAGGACAAAGCACTGAAGCTTTCTTT
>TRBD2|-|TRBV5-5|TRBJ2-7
CASSLTSGRGPYEQYF
TGTGCCAGCAGCTTGACTAGCGGGAGGGGCCCCTACGAGCAGTACTTC
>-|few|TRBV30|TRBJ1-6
CAWNPQAPSYNSPLHF
TGTGCCTGGAACCCACAGGCTCCCTCCTATAATTCACCCCTCCACTTT
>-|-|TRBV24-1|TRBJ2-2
CATSLTTRPNTGELFF
TGTGCCACCAGTCTGACGACCCGCCCGAACACCGGGGAGCTGTTTTTT
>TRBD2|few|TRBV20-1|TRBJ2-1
CSARGLAGDEQFF
TGCAGTGCTAGGGGACTAGCGGGAGATGAGCAGTTCTTC
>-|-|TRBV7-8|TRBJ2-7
CASSGGTIEQYF
TGTGCCAGCAGCGGTGGGACAATCGAGCAGTACTTC
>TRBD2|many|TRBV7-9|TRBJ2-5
CASSLALAGETQYF
TGTGCCAGCAGCTTAGCGCTAGCGGGAGAGACCCAGTACTTC
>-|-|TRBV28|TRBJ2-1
CASTGRDSPWYEQFF
TGTGCCAGCACGGGAAGGGACTCCCCCTGGTATGAGCAGTTCTTC
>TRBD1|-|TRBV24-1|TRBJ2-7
CATSDGQVYEQYF
TGTGCCACCAGTGACGGACAGGTCTACGAGCAGTACTTC
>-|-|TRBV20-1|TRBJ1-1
CSAKGGVSSRGTEAFF
TGCAGTGCTAAGGGTGGGGTGAGCTCTCGGGGCACTGAAGCTTTCTTT
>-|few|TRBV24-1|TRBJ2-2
CATGTGTGTGELFF
TGTGCCACAGGTACCGGGACTGGCACCGGGGAGCTGTTTTTT
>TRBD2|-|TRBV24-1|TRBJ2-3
CASETGSGNTDTQYF
TGTGCCAGCGAGACAGGTAGCGGGAACACAGATACGCAGTATTTT
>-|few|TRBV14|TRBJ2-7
CASSIGHSSYEQYF
TGTGCCAGCAGCATAGGCCATAGCTCCTACGAGCAGTACTTC
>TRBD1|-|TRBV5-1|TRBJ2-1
CASSPGDISGGNEQFF
TGCGCCAGCAGCCCAGGAGACATCTCAGGGGGCAATGAGCAGTTCTTC
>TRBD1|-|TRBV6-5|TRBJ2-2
CASSRTGGLPGELFF
TGTGCCAGCAGTAGGACAGGGGGTCTCCCCGGGGAGCTGTTTTTT
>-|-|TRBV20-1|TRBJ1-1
CSARDPMKGGYTEAFF
TGCAGTGCTAGAGATCCGATGAAGGGGGGGTACACTGAAGCTTTCTTT
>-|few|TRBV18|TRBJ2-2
CASSNANTGELFF
TGTGCCAGCTCGAACGCGAACACCGGGGAGCTGTTTTTT
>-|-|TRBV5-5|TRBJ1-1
CASSSPGGTMNTEAFF
TGTGCCAGCAGCTCGCCGGGTGGGACCATGAACACTGAAGCTTTCTTT
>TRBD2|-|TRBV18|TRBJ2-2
CASRTSGSGSSGELFF
TGTGCCAGCCGAACTAGCGGGAGCGGGTCGTCCGGGGAGCTGTTTTTT
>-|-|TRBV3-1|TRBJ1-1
CASSQPGRNTEAFF
TGTGCCAGCAGCCAACCGGGGAGGAACACTGAAGCTTTCTTT